A selection of T cell receptor beta chains follows, all from one sample in a study of OX40 agonist ivuxolimab in advanced cancers. Repertoires were generated with immunoSEQ multiplex PCR, while TCRdb's copy carries only in-frame clones and drops some. The table has almost 45,000 clones, roughly 87% seen once. The sequencing here drew on CD4+ or CD8+ T cells sorted from blood, taken in a trial of the OX40 agonist ivuxolimab. All receptors derive from an adult with an advanced solid tumor such as melanoma, head and neck, liver or kidney cancer. Both conserved end residues are part of each CDR3. D genes are given only for firm matches. Clone size, where shown, is once, few, many, or a class for clones that have expanded.

D gene: .
V gene: TRBV6-5
J gene: TRBJ2-3
clone size: .
CDR3 DNA: TGTGCCAGCAGTTCTATAGCGGTTCTCACAGATACGCAGTATTTT
CDR3 protein: CASSSIAVLTDTQYF

D gene: TRBD1
V gene: TRBV28
J gene: TRBJ1-6
clone size: .
CDR3 DNA: TGTGCCAGCAGTTCTCGGACAGGGAATAATTCACCCCTCCACTTT
CDR3 protein: CASSSRTGNNSPLHF

D gene: TRBD2
V gene: TRBV18
J gene: TRBJ2-3
clone size: .
CDR3 DNA: TGTGCCAGCTCACCGTCGGGGGAGGGCCCGGGGGATACGCAGTATTTT
CDR3 protein: CASSPSGEGPGDTQYF

D gene: .
V gene: TRBV13
J gene: TRBJ1-1
clone size: few
CDR3 DNA: TGTGCCAGCACAGCGAAGGACCGCGCTTGGGGTGAAGCTTTCTTT
CDR3 protein: CASTAKDRAWGEAFF

D gene: TRBD2
V gene: TRBV16
J gene: TRBJ2-5
clone size: once
CDR3 DNA: TGTGCCAGCAGCCAATCGATGGGCGGGGGGATCCAAGAGACCCAGTACTTC
CDR3 protein: CASSQSMGGGIQETQYF

D gene: .
V gene: TRBV11-2
J gene: TRBJ1-1
clone size: .
CDR3 DNA: TGTGCCAGCAGTTACACTGAAGCTTTCTTT
CDR3 protein: CASSYTEAFF

D gene: TRBD2
V gene: TRBV4-1
J gene: TRBJ2-7
clone size: .
CDR3 DNA: TGCGCCAGCAGCCCAAGGACTAGCGGGGAGGCCTCCTACGAGCAGTACTTC
CDR3 protein: CASSPRTSGEASYEQYF

D gene: .
V gene: TRBV4-1
J gene: TRBJ1-2
clone size: .
CDR3 DNA: TGCGCCAGCAGCCAAGAAGGATGGTCGGACAGTAACTATGGCTACACCTTC
CDR3 protein: CASSQEGWSDSNYGYTF

D gene: .
V gene: TRBV11-2
J gene: TRBJ2-7
clone size: .
CDR3 DNA: TGTGCCAGCAGCTTAGAGGGGCTTCGGGCAGGCGGGTACGAGCAGTACTTC
CDR3 protein: CASSLEGLRAGGYEQYF

D gene: .
V gene: TRBV13
J gene: TRBJ1-1
clone size: .
CDR3 DNA: TGTGCCAGCAGCTCCCCAGGGAACACTGAAGCTTTCTTT
CDR3 protein: CASSSPGNTEAFF

D gene: .
V gene: TRBV7-9
J gene: TRBJ1-4
clone size: once
CDR3 DNA: TGTGCCAGCAGCCGACAGGTAGAAGAAAAACTGTTTTTT
CDR3 protein: CASSRQVEEKLFF

D gene: .
V gene: TRBV7-9
J gene: TRBJ2-5
clone size: .
CDR3 DNA: TGTGCCAGCAGCTTTCCGGGACATGAAGAGACCCAGTACTTC
CDR3 protein: CASSFPGHEETQYF

D gene: TRBD2
V gene: TRBV13
J gene: TRBJ2-1
clone size: .
CDR3 DNA: TGTGCCAGCAGCTCTACTAGCGGGGATTACAATGAGCAGTTCTTC
CDR3 protein: CASSSTSGDYNEQFF

D gene: .
V gene: TRBV7-2
J gene: TRBJ2-4
clone size: .
CDR3 DNA: TGTGCCAGCACCGACCGGTCCTCCAACATTCAGTACTTC
CDR3 protein: CASTDRSSNIQYF

D gene: TRBD1
V gene: TRBV7-6
J gene: TRBJ1-2
clone size: .
CDR3 DNA: TGTGCCAGCAGCACGGGACAGGGTGTGGATGGCTACACCTTC
CDR3 protein: CASSTGQGVDGYTF

D gene: .
V gene: TRBV4-1
J gene: TRBJ2-5
clone size: .
CDR3 DNA: TGCGCCAGCAGCCACCTGGACAGCTCGTGGGAGACCCAGTACTTC
CDR3 protein: CASSHLDSSWETQYF

D gene: .
V gene: TRBV2
J gene: TRBJ1-5
clone size: .
CDR3 DNA: TGTGCCAGCAGTGAAGCGCTAAGGCAGCCCCAGCATTTT
CDR3 protein: CASSEALRQPQHF

D gene: .
V gene: TRBV7-8
J gene: TRBJ2-5
clone size: once
CDR3 DNA: TGTGCCAGCAGCTTACGGGCGGTGCAAGAGACCCAGTACTTC
CDR3 protein: CASSLRAVQETQYF

D gene: .
V gene: TRBV11-3
J gene: TRBJ2-7
clone size: .
CDR3 DNA: TGTGCCAGCAACCCCACTAGCGAGCAGTACTTC
CDR3 protein: CASNPTSEQYF

D gene: .
V gene: TRBV4-1
J gene: TRBJ1-1
clone size: .
CDR3 DNA: TGCGCCAGCAGCCAAGAGGGAATTCCTTCGAACACTGAAGCTTTCTTT
CDR3 protein: CASSQEGIPSNTEAFF

D gene: TRBD1
V gene: TRBV6-5
J gene: TRBJ1-4
clone size: .
CDR3 DNA: TGTGCCAGCAGTTACCACAGGGGGGATGAAAAACTGTTTTTT
CDR3 protein: CASSYHRGDEKLFF

D gene: TRBD2
V gene: TRBV5-1
J gene: TRBJ2-1
clone size: .
CDR3 DNA: TGCGCCAGCAGCCGACTAGCGGGGGGTGATGAGCAGTTCTTC
CDR3 protein: CASSRLAGGDEQFF

D gene: TRBD1
V gene: TRBV10-3
J gene: TRBJ2-3
clone size: .
CDR3 DNA: TGTGCCGTCACAGGGGAGAGTGCGGCAGATACGCAGTATTTT
CDR3 protein: CAVTGESAADTQYF

D gene: .
V gene: TRBV7-8
J gene: TRBJ2-3
clone size: .
CDR3 DNA: TGTGCCAGCAGCTCCGACGGCACAGATACGCAGTATTTT
CDR3 protein: CASSSDGTDTQYF

D gene: .
V gene: TRBV9
J gene: TRBJ2-7
clone size: .
CDR3 DNA: TGTGCCAGCAGCGTAGGAGGTAGGGAGCAGTACTTC
CDR3 protein: CASSVGGREQYF

D gene: TRBD1
V gene: TRBV28
J gene: TRBJ2-7
clone size: .
CDR3 DNA: TGTGCCAGCAGTCCCGGGACAGGGCCCACCTACGAGCAGTACTTC
CDR3 protein: CASSPGTGPTYEQYF